Given below is one TCR beta chain in context. Its antigen is not known. The sample originates from a study of identical twins. TCRdb reprocessed the 5' RACE reads via MiXCR and lists one record per CDR3 protein. The repertoire holds 750,000 to 950,000 distinct CDR3 sequences, with more than 9% as singletons. Whole-study results and caveats: Cross-sectional statistics, not tracking of the same donors, supported the conclusions. Insertions ran lower in abundant cord blood beta clonotypes, though not in memory repertoires. Twin-shared out-of-frame alpha sequences showed excess low generation probability.

These records were also assigned to another study, of yellow fever vaccine responses in identical twins.

The sequencing sample was made of PBMCs. The clonotype was recovered from a woman under 30 in good health.

CDR3 bases: TGTGCCAGCAGCCAAGATTCGGGCAATCAGCCCCAGCATTTT. As protein: CASSQDSGNQPQHF. The chain carries TRBV3-1 and TRBJ1-5; no clear D gene. The CDR3 has 14 residues. The germline V gene has CDR1 LGHDT and CDR2 YNNKEL (reference sequence). V dropped 0 bases and J dropped 2 bases, with 5 bases sitting between them.